The present T cell receptor (beta chain) was sequenced within a study of beta chain features in type 1 diabetes. The study, taken as a whole, reports: In these data, an HLA type influence on TCRB rearrangement remained unresolved.

Germline loops: CDR1 SGHKS, CDR2 YYEKEE (reference sequence). The ends lost 4 bases at V and 3 bases at J; junction bases unmatched: 2. This CDR3 comprises 14 residues. Every isolated RNA sample was fully reverse transcribed, so sequencing captured expressed TCRB transcripts. An average roughly 3.6 million reads came from naive, central memory and regulatory T cell samples. Using immunoSEQ multiplex PCR, the repertoire was profiled, and TCRdb retains in-frame clones only, with some absent. The data show some 150,000 clones, around a tenth seen once. Details on this clone: Antigen: not known.

This TCR came from a man aged 18-30 years in good health. V is TRBV5-5 and J is TRBJ2-3, with 10 bases fitting TRBD2. The sequenced sample consisted of central memory CD4+ T cells from blood. The CDR3 DNA follows: TGTGCCAGCAGCCCTAGCGGGGGAACAGATACGCAGTATTTT. This sequence encodes CASSPSGGTDTQYF. Variable domain in full (rest from reference TRBV5-5 and TRBJ2-3): DAGVTQSPTHLIKTRGQQVTLRCSPISGHKSVSWYQQVLGQGPQFIFQYYEKEERGRGNFPDRFSARQFPNYSSELNVNALLLGDSALYLCASSPSGGTDTQYFGPGTRLTVL.